The present T cell receptor (beta chain) was sequenced within a study of CD8+ T cells in alopecia areata (dated by TCRdb to the late 2010s). A note on the overall study: Treated patients were enrolled in an open-label pilot trial of oral tofacitinib, 5 to 10 mg twice daily, for moderate-to-severe alopecia areata. Patients received tofacitinib for 6 to 18 months and were then followed off drug for 6 months to check for delayed response and recurrence. The study used high-throughput TCRbeta sequencing to examine T cell clonal expansion in alopecia areata, in both the C3H/HeJ mouse model and human patients. On the human side, TCRbeta sequencing was run on scalp tissue and on sorted CD4+ and CD8+ peripheral blood T cells from healthy controls and from alopecia areata patients with either patchy or totalis/universalis disease. Biopsies were taken from tofacitinib-treated patients at baseline and at 4 and 24 weeks of treatment, and a later scalp biopsy was taken in several of the tofacitinib-treated patients. Scalp clonality was compared among normal scalp (n=4), patchy alopecia areata scalp (n=8), and alopecia totalis/universalis scalp (n=8). RNA was extracted with the PAXgene miRNA kit for fixed scalp, the miRNeasy kit for PBMCs, and the RNeasy kit for mouse skin. TCRbeta CDR3 regions were amplified by immunoSEQ multiplex PCR using 35 Vbeta forward and 13 Jbeta reverse primers.

Comments on this clone: No cognate antigen has been identified for it. The sample holds no much larger clone one base away, and base qualities are not on file.

The library was obtained by the immunoSEQ multiplex PCR assay. For TCR sequencing, RNA was extracted from every sample and reverse transcribed into cDNA to serve as template. SuperScript III was used to make first-strand cDNA, primed with a 2:1 mix of oligo-dT and random hexamers. A synthetic immune receptor repertoire was used to assess amplification bias, and residual bias was removed computationally. The original methods were these. Raw reads were preprocessed to remove errors, and CDR3 was defined according to IMGT conventions as the region from the conserved cysteine to phenylalanine. Clonality was computed as 1 minus the Shannon entropy, with the entropy normalized by log2 of the number of productive unique TCRs. Whether scalp clones were CD4 or CD8 was inferred by matching scalp TCRbeta sequences against CD4 and CD8 repertoires sorted from blood. TCRdb took this table from immuneACCESS and kept in-frame rearrangements with V and J called. Such tables lack part of the clones; where checked against another copy, unresolved V genes explain under half of the gap, and the rest is unexplained. V, J and clone size derive from that table, while D and trimming were established from the DNA sequence. For this sample the table gives roughly 250,000 clones, of which around two thirds were detected only once. The top ten clones comprise roughly 1.2% of the sample.

Overall study outcomes, separate from this receptor: TCR sequences shared between patients were less clear than in mice, possibly partly because of HLA diversity in the patient population. Higher clonality and more expanded CD8+ clones were observed in lesional scalp than in normal scalp, particularly in alopecia totalis/universalis, a finding suggestive of antigenic drive. Resident alphabeta T cells in normal human skin are also sequenced, complicating scalp TCR repertoire analysis, unlike mouse skin dominated by gammadelta T cells.

The sample's time point label, decoded: baseline before oral tofacitinib. From alopecia areata patients, peripheral blood was collected along with lesional scalp punch biopsies. PBMCs were isolated by density centrifugation and stained for CD3, CD4 and CD8, and CD4+ and CD8+ T cells were sorted on a FACSAria. CDR1 and CDR2 were assigned from the germline V gene as SGHRS and YFSETQ. V gives up 3 bases and J gives up 2 bases, and the segment between their germline ends measures 9 bases. From the cysteine through the phenylalanine, the CDR3 covers 13 amino acids. Only CDR3 DNA remains: 39 bases, in frame from the first base.

The sequence derives from a human donor with alopecia areata. This material consisted of CD4+ T cells sorted from blood, taken at week 0. Recombination connected TRBV5-1 to TRBJ2-7; the D gene is unclear. The sequenced DNA is TGCGCCAGCAGCTCCGGGCCCACCTACGAGCAGTACTTC. It codes for CASSSGPTYEQYF.